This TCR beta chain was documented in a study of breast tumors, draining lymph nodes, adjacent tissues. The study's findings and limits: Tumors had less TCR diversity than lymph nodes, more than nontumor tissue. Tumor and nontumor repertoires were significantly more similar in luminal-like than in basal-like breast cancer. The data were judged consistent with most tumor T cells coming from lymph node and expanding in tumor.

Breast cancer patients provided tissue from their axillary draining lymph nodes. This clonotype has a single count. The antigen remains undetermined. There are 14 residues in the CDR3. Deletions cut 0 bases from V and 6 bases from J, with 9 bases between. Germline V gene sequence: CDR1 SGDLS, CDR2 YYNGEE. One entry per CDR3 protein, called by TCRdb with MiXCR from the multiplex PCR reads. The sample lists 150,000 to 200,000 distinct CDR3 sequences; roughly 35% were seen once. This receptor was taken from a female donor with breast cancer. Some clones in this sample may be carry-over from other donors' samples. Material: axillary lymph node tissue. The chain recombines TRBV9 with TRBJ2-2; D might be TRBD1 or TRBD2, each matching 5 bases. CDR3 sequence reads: CASSVAGAAGELFF. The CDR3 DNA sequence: TGTGCCAGCAGCGTAGCCGGGGCCGCCGGGGAGCTGTTTTTT.